The subject of this entry is one TCR beta chain. Its antigen remains unknown. The table came from immunoSEQ multiplex PCR; TCRdb's copy has only in-frame clones and leaves some out. The data hold about 40,000 clones, with 80% to 90% observed a single time. CDR3 length: 17 residues. Trimming cost V 5 bases and J 3 bases; bases outside gene matches: 12. CDR1 SEHNR and CDR2 FQNEAQ come from the germline V gene (reference sequence). Brentuximab vedotin exposure varied among the patients, all of whom had relapsed after autologous stem cell transplantation. Complete response, partial response or progressive disease constituted the best response categories observed. The source of the sample is a study of PD-1 blockade in classical Hodgkin lymphoma. General study points: Prior to therapy, complete responders displayed diversity much like that of newly diagnosed patients. Significant TCR diversity gains by C4D1 occurred in CD4+ but not CD8+ cells.

The genes are TRBV7-9 and TRBJ1-5; 8 positions agree with TRBD1. This clonotype originated in a human donor with classical Hodgkin lymphoma. Source: peripheral blood mononuclear cells (PBMCs), taken at baseline. The CDR3 coding sequence is TGTGCCAGCAGCCCTACGGGAGCAGGGGGCCTCAATCAGCCCCAGCATTTT. Translated: CASSPTGAGGLNQPQHF.